The 16 T cell receptor beta chains below all came from one sample that was sequenced in a study of cytomegalovirus exposure and HLA in healthy donors. Primers for the PCR totalled 60 Vbeta and 13 Jbeta. Method: immunoSEQ multiplex PCR; TCRdb's copy keeps in-frame clones and lacks some. Of about 190,000 clones listed, about 76% were seen once; the top ten hold 1.6%. The sample taken for sequencing was PBMCs. The origin of the receptors is a woman between 50 and 59 years old in good health and CMV-seronegative.

The chain employs TRBV6-1 and TRBJ2-5; possibly TRBD1 for D (6 bases). Trimming shortened V by 1 base and J by 1 base, and 13 bases separated the two germline ends. Germline CDR1 and CDR2: MNHNS and SASEGT. The CDR3 consists of 16 residues. The DNA of the CDR3 is TGTGCCAGCAGTGAAGGGGTGGGGGCCCCCCAAGAGACCCAGTACTTC. The encoded protein is CASSEGVGAPQETQYF.

The count of this clone is one. The chain couples TRBV9 to TRBJ2-3; 12 bases agree with TRBD2. The CDR3 is made up of 19 amino acids. CDR1 and CDR2 from the germline V gene are SGDLS and YYNGEE. After removal of 2 bases from V and 3 bases from J, the junction contained 13 bases not matched to a gene. The CDR3 loop is CASSVEGLAGRWETDTQYF. Here the CDR3 DNA reads TGTGCCAGCAGCGTTGAAGGACTAGCGGGACGATGGGAGACAGATACGCAGTATTTT.

J is TRBJ1-5 and V is TRBV19; 7 bases fit TRBD1. Germline-derived CDR1 and CDR2 are LNHDA and SQIVND (reference sequence). Trimming cost V 9 bases and J 3 bases; bases outside gene matches: 8. There are 14 residues in the CDR3. DNA for the CDR3: TGTGCCAGCACGACAGGGAACAACAATCAGCCCCAGCATTTT. It encodes CASTTGNNNQPQHF.

The chain couples TRBV27 to TRBJ1-2; D might be TRBD1 (6 bases). CDR1 and CDR2 (germline): MNHEY, SMNVEV (reference sequence). The CDR3 loop spans 14 amino acids. V lost 4 bases to trimming and J lost 5 bases, with 14 bases between them. The CDR3 sequence is CASSSGHRRYGYTF. CDR3 DNA sequence: TGTGCCAGCAGTTCGGGACACCGTCGATATGGCTACACCTTC.

Concerning this clone: The sample contains more than one DNA sequence encoding this CDR3. The CDR3 DNA is TGTGCCAGCAGTTACTCGACGGGGAACACTGAAGCTTTCTTT. Its protein product is CASSYSTGNTEAFF. This rearrangement joins TRBV6-5 to TRBJ1-1, with D hard to call. The V and J ends lost 0 bases and 1 base respectively, with 6 bases between them. Per germline, CDR1 MNHEY and CDR2 SVGAGI. There are 14 residues in the CDR3.

CDR3 DNA sequence: TGTGCCAGCAGCCCCAGGGACACCAACTACGAGCAGTACTTC. It specifies CASSPRDTNYEQYF. The rearrangement links TRBV11-2 to TRBJ2-7; TRBD1 is a possible D gene (6 bases). V was pared by 5 bases and J by 3 bases, with 14 bases between. Germline V gene sequence: CDR1 SGHAT, CDR2 FQNNGV. The CDR3 has 14 residues.

A single count supports this clone. The V gene is TRBV9, the J gene TRBJ2-3; 7 nucleotides match TRBD1. Looked up from germline, CDR1 is SGDLS and CDR2 is YYNGEE. This CDR3 has 16 amino acids. The V gene end was trimmed by 4 bases and the J gene end by 2 bases; junction bases not matched to a gene: 10. CDR3 loop: CASSSDRDRFTDTQYF. CDR3 in DNA: TGTGCCAGCAGCTCCGACCGGGACAGATTCACAGATACGCAGTATTTT.

The chain recombines TRBV28 with TRBJ2-5; D is possibly TRBD2 (5 bases). Germline CDR1 and CDR2: MDHEN and SYDVKM. The germline V and J ends were trimmed by 6 bases and 5 bases, with 13 bases remaining between them. The CDR3 loop spans 13 amino acids. The CDR3 loop is CASSFPSGETQYF. The CDR3 DNA reads as TGTGCCAGCAGCTTCCCCTCGGGGGAGACCCAGTACTTC.

The rearrangement uses TRBV7-2 and TRBJ1-4, with TRBD1 matching over 7 bases. V was pared by 5 bases and J by 7 bases, with 10 bases of the junction left unmatched. CDR1 SGHTA and CDR2 FQGNSA come from the germline V gene. This CDR3 has 15 residues. CDR3 coding DNA: TGTGCCAGCAGCCAAAACAGGGGAATTGGTGAAAAACTGTTTTTT. It is translated as CASSQNRGIGEKLFF.

V usage is TRBV25-1 and J usage is TRBJ2-7; 7 positions agree with TRBD1. Per the germline V gene, CDR1 is MGHDK and CDR2 is SYGVNS. CDR3 length: 15 amino acids. J was trimmed by 2 bases and V by 2 bases; bases with no gene match: 6. The CDR3 DNA reads as TGTGCCAGCAGTGAACCGGGACAGCTCACCTACGAGCAGTACTTC. Protein: CASSEPGQLTYEQYF.

V gene TRBV23-1 combines with J gene TRBJ2-7, with D possibly being TRBD1 (6 bases). TRBV23-1 is treated as an ORF (open reading frame) with a function not yet certain. The CDR3 contains 15 residues. V lost 3 bases and J lost 3, with 15 bases in between. CDR3 nucleotides: TGCGCCAGCAGTCAGGGGGCGAGGATTATCTACGAGCAGTACTTC. Its translation is CASSQGARIIYEQYF.

The gene calls are TRBV23-1 and TRBJ2-3, with 10 bases identical to TRBD1. TRBV23-1 is filed as an ORF, its function uncertain. The CDR3 extends over 17 amino acids. V lost 4 bases, J lost 6 bases, and 13 bases stayed unmatched. The CDR3 DNA reads as TGCGCCAGCAGTCCTGGGACAGGGGCCCAGTTGGCGGATACGCAGTATTTT. Its protein product is CASSPGTGAQLADTQYF.

The rearrangement links TRBV19 to TRBJ1-1; weak D call: TRBD1 (5 bases). V lost 4 bases to trimming and J lost 0 bases, with 15 bases between them. This CDR3 is 16 amino acids long. Germline V gene sequence: CDR1 LNHDA, CDR2 SQIVND (reference sequence). CDR3 in amino acids: CASSTPSGLMNTEAFF. In DNA, the CDR3 is TGTGCCAGTAGTACCCCGTCGGGACTAATGAACACTGAAGCTTTCTTT.

The chain combines TRBV18 with TRBJ2-3; no firm D call. Germline V lookup: CDR1 KGHSH, CDR2 LQKENI. The CDR3 runs to 17 residues. V gave up 1 base and J gave up 2 bases, with 16 bases separating them. The CDR3 is CASSPQPLVGNTDTQYF. The CDR3 nucleotides are TGTGCCAGCTCACCACAGCCTCTGGTGGGCAACACAGATACGCAGTATTTT.

Written as DNA, the CDR3 is TGTGCCAGCAGCGTAGGAGGCAGGGTACCCGGGGAGCTGTTTTTT. Translated, it gives CASSVGGRVPGELFF. The V call is TRBV9, the J call TRBJ2-2; TRBD1 might be the D (5 bases). CDR3 length equals 15 residues. With 0 bases removed from V and 6 bases from J, the gap between germline ends came to 12 bases. Germline loops: CDR1 SGDLS, CDR2 YYNGEE.

The chain joins TRBV7-8 to TRBJ2-3; D possibly corresponds to TRBD1 (6 bases). Germline V CDR1 and CDR2: SGHVS, FQNEAQ. Trimming cost V 6 bases and J 3 bases, with 19 bases left between them. This CDR3 has 16 residues. CDR3 coding DNA: TGTGCCAGCAGTCGAACTGCCAGGGGTGGGACAGATACGCAGTATTTT. Protein product: CASSRTARGGTDTQYF.